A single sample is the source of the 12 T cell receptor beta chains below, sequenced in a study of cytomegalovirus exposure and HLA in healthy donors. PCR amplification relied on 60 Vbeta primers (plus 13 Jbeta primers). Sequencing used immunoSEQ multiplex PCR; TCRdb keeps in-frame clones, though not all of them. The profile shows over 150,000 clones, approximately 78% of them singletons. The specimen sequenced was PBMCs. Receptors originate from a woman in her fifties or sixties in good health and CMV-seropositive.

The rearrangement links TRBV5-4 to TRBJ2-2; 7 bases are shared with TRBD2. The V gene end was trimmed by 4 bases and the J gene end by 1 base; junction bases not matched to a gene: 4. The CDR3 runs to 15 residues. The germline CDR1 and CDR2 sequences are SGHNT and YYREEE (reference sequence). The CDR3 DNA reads TGTGCCAGCAGCAAAGCGGGAAGGAACACCGGGGAGCTGTTTTTT. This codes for CASSKAGRNTGELFF. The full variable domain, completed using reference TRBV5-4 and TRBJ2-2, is ETGVTQSPTHLIKTRGQQVTLRCSSQSGHNTVSWYQQALGQGPQFIFQYYREEENGRGNFPPRFSGLQFPNYSSELNVNALELDDSALYLCASSKAGRNTGELFFGEGSRLTVL.

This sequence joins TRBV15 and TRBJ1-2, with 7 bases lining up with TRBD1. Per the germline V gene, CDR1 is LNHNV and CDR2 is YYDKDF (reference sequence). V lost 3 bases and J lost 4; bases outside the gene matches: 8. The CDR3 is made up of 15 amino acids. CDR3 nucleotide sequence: TGTGCCACCAGCAGGGATACTCAGGGGGGCTATGGCTACACCTTC. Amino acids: CATSRDTQGGYGYTF.

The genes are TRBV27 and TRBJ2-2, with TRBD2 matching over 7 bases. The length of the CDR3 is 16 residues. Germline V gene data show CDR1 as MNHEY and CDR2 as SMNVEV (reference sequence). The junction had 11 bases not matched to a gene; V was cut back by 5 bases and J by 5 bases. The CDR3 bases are TGTGCCAGCAGTCCCTGGGGGAGGGGTGAGACCGGGGAGCTGTTTTTT. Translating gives CASSPWGRGETGELFF.

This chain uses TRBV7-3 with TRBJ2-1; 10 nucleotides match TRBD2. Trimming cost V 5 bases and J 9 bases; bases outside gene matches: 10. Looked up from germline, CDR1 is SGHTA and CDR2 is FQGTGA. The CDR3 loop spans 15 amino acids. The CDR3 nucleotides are TGTGCCAGCAGCACTAGCGGGACCCGGGCGGGTGAGCAGTTCTTC. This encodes CASSTSGTRAGEQFF.

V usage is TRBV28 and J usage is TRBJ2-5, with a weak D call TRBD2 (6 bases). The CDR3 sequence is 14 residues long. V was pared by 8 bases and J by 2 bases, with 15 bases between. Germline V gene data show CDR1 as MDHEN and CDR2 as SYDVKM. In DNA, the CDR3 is TGTGCCAGCCTCTACGACGGGGGTCAAGAGACCCAGTACTTC. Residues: CASLYDGGQETQYF.

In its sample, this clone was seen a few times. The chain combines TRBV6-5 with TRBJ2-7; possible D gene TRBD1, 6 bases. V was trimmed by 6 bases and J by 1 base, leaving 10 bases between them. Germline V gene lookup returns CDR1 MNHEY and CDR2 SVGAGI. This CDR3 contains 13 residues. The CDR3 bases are TGTGCCAGCAGCAAAGGACAGTCCTACGAGCAGTACTTC. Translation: CASSKGQSYEQYF.

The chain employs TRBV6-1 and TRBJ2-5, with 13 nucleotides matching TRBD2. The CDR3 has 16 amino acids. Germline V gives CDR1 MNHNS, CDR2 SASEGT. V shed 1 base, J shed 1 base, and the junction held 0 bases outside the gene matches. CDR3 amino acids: CASSEGLAGGQETQYF. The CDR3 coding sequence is TGTGCCAGCAGTGAAGGACTAGCGGGGGGCCAAGAGACCCAGTACTTC.

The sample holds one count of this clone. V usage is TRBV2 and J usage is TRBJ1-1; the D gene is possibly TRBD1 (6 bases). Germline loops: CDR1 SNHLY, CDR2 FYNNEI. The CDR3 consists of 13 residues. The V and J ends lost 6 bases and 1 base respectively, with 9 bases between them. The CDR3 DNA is TGTGCCAGCAGCGAGACAGGGAACACTGAAGCTTTCTTT. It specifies CASSETGNTEAFF.

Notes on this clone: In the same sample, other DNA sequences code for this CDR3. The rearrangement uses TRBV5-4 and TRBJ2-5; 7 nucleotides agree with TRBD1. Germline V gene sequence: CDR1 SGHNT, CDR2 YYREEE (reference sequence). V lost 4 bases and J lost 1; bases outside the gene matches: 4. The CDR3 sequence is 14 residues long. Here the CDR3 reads CASSLGGGQETQYF. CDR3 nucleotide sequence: TGTGCCAGCAGCCTAGGGGGCGGCCAAGAGACCCAGTACTTC.

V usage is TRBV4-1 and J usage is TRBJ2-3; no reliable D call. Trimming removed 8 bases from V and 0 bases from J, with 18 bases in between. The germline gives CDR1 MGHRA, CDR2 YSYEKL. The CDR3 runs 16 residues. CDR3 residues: CASSPAVERSTDTQYF. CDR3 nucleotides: TGCGCCAGCTCCCCGGCAGTAGAGCGAAGCACAGATACGCAGTATTTT.

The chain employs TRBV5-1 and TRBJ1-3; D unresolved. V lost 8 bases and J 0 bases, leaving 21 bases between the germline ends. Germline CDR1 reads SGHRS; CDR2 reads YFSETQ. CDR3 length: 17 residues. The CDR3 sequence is CARESPADNSSGNTIYF. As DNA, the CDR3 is TGCGCCAGAGAAAGTCCAGCTGACAATAGCTCTGGAAACACCATATATTTT.

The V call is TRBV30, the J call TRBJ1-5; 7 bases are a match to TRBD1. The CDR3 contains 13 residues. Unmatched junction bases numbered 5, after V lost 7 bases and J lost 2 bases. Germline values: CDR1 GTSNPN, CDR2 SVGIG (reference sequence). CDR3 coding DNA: TGTGCCTTTCAAGGACAGGGCAATCAGCCCCAGCATTTT. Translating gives CAFQGQGNQPQHF.